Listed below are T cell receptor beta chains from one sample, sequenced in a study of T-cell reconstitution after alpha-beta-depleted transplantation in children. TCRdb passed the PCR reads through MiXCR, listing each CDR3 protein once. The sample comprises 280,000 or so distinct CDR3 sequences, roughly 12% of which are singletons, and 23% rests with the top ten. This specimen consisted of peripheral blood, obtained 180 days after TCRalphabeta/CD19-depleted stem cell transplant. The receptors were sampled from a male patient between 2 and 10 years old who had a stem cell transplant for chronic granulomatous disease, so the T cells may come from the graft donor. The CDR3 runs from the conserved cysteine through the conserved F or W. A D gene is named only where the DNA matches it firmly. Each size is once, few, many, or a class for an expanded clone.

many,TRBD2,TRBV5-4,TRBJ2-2,CASSLGLAASTGELFF,TGTGCCAGCAGCTTGGGACTAGCGGCATCCACCGGGGAGCTGTTTTTT
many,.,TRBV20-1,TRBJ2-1,CSARVGGASGEQFF,TGCAGTGCTAGAGTGGGGGGGGCCTCTGGAGAGCAGTTCTTC
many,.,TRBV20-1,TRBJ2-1,CSARGDGGAYNEQFF,TGCAGTGCTAGAGGAGACGGGGGAGCTTACAATGAGCAGTTCTTC
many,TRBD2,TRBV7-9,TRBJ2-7,CASSSWTSSYEQYF,TGTGCCAGCAGCTCCTGGACTAGCTCCTACGAGCAGTACTTC
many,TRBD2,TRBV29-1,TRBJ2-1,CSVEPLAGVFYEQFF,TGCAGCGTTGAGCCCCTAGCGGGAGTTTTCTATGAGCAGTTCTTC
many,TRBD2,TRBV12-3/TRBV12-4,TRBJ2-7,CASSLAGELREQYF,TGTGCCAGCAGTTTGGCGGGGGAGTTGCGAGAGCAGTACTTC
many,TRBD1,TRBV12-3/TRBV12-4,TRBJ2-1,CASSLSDRVRYNEQFF,TGTGCCAGCAGCTTATCCGACAGGGTAAGGTACAATGAGCAGTTCTTC
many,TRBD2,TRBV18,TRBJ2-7,CASSPGLAGTGYEQYF,TGTGCCAGCTCACCGGGACTAGCGGGAACTGGCTACGAGCAGTACTTC
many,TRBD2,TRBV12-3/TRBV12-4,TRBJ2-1,CASSFNGRPGNEQFF,TGTGCCAGCAGTTTCAACGGGAGGCCCGGCAATGAGCAGTTCTTC
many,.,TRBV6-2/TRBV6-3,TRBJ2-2,CASSYRANTGELFF,TGTGCCAGCAGTTACCGGGCCAACACCGGGGAGCTGTTTTTT
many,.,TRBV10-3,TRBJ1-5,CAISESWRVSNQPQHF,TGTGCCATCAGTGAGTCTTGGCGGGTTAGCAATCAGCCCCAGCATTTT
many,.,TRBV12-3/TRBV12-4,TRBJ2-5,CASSLGLGHQETQYF,TGTGCCAGCAGTTTAGGGCTTGGACACCAAGAGACCCAGTACTTC
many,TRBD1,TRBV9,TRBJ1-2,CASSAKSAGTGVGYTF,TGTGCCAGCAGCGCTAAATCAGCCGGGACAGGGGTTGGCTACACCTTC
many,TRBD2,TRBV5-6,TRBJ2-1,CASSQSSGREYNEQFF,TGTGCCAGCAGCCAATCTAGCGGGAGGGAATACAATGAGCAGTTCTTC
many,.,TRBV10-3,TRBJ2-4,CAISAEAKNIQYF,TGTGCCATCTCGGCCGAAGCCAAAAACATTCAGTACTTC
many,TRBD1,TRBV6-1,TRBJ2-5,CASSEAGQIQETQYF,TGTGCCAGCAGTGAAGCGGGACAGATCCAAGAGACCCAGTACTTC
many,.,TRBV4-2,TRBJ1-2,CASSQEFGTLVGYTF,TGTGCCAGCAGCCAAGAATTCGGGACTTTAGTTGGCTACACCTTC
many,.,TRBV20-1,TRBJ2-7,CSATGDDRSEQYF,TGCAGTGCTACGGGGGATGATCGGAGCGAGCAGTACTTC